This TCR beta chain came from a study of Ad26.COV2.S vaccination and SARS-CoV-2 variants. From germline, CDR1 is LNHDA and CDR2 SQIVND (reference sequence). The junction had 15 bases not matched to a gene; V was cut back by 8 bases and J by 3 bases. The CDR3 extends over 17 amino acids. Sample treatment: 15 to 20 received Ad26.COV2.S at low or high dose, single or two shots; 5 received placebo; per-sample allocation not given. Day 63 after the first vaccine or placebo injection was the time point for sampling. The shot given was an Ad26 vector that makes Wuhan-strain SARS-CoV-2 spike. Assay: immunoSEQ multiplex PCR; the TCRdb copy retains only in-frame clones and omits some. The sample includes fewer than 400,000 clones, approximately 87% seen only once; the top ten take around 5.5%.

The receptor was isolated from a person between 18 and 65 years old who received the Ad26.COV2.S COVID-19 vaccine or a placebo. The rearrangement uses TRBV19 and TRBJ2-3; 9 positions match TRBD2. Specimen: peripheral blood, collected in a trial of Ad26.COV2.S vaccine versus placebo. In nucleotides, the CDR3 is TGTGCCAGTTTGCGTGTGGGACTAGCATTCGGGACAGATACGCAGTATTTT. Translation gives CASLRVGLAFGTDTQYF.